This T cell receptor (beta chain) is drawn from a study of cytomegalovirus exposure and HLA in healthy donors. Looking at the study overall: Earlier results showed 117 million unique TCR beta sequences derived from around 170 million T cells. Findings and limits, study-wide: A later analysis showed that HLA-associated TCR beta chains had undergone more clonal expansion than equally common others.

A multiplex PCR was run with 60 Vbeta primers and 13 Jbeta primers. Sequencing used immunoSEQ multiplex PCR; TCRdb keeps in-frame clones, though not all of them. The table has around 190,000 clones, about 80% seen once. Donors showed nominal health when sampled, although they likely had unrecorded immune exposures. As concerns this clone: Its specificity is unknown.

The CDR3 is 17 residues long. Trimming took 5 bases from V and 0 from J; bases not matched to a gene: 10. Germline V gene lookup returns CDR1 SGHVS and CDR2 FQNEAQ. The TCR originated in a woman aged 25-40 years in good health and CMV-seropositive. V is TRBV7-8 and J is TRBJ1-1, with 9 bases matching TRBD1. Material: PBMCs. CDR3 in DNA: TGTGCCAGCAGCCCAACGACAGGGGGACCAATGAACACTGAAGCTTTCTTT. It encodes CASSPTTGGPMNTEAFF. The full variable domain, its missing parts supplied by reference TRBV7-8 and TRBJ1-1, is GAGVSQSPRYKVAKRGQDVALRCDPISGHVSLFWYQQALGQGPEFLTYFQNEAQLDKSGLPSDRFFAERPEGSVSTLKIQRTQQEDSAVYLCASSPTTGGPMNTEAFFGQGTRLTVV.